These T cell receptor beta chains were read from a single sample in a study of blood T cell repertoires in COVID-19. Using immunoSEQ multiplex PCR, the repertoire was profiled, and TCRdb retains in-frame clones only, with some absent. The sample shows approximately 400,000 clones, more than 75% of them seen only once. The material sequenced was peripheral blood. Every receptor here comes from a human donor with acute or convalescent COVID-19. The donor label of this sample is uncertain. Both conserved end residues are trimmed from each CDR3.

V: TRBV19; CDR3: ASSIDQPSLWLGAEAF
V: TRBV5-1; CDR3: ASSLERGTDTQY
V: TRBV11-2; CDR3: ASREQGLRGETQY
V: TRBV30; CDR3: AWQSVGRHNTEAF
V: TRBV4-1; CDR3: ASSQSPRGRVTEAF
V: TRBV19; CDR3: ASSIIVSHGEQF
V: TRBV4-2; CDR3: ASSQETGLTEAF
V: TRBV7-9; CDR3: ASSRQGGRETQY
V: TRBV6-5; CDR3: ASTRPGAGELF
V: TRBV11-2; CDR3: ASSLDRGSIYNEQF
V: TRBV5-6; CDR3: ASLTAGGTGELF
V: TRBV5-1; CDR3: ASGLSQGAAEAF
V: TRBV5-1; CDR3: ASSLGQQGARETQY
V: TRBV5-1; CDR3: ASSLGEVGSPLH
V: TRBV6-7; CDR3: ASRDSFYGYT